This record covers a single TCR beta chain. The antigen is not known. This specimen comes from a study of identifying expanded T cells in peripheral blood. Findings of the study overall: Approximately 1.1 clones differed between technical replicates, versus approximately 16 and 20 over time.

Sequencing used immunoSEQ multiplex PCR; TCRdb keeps in-frame clones, though not all of them. The sample records approximately 85,000 clones, around 90% being singletons. Trimming cost V 8 bases and J 7 bases; bases outside gene matches: 8. In germline, CDR1 is LNHDA, CDR2 SQIVND (reference sequence). The CDR3 totals 14 residues. The chain links TRBV19 to TRBJ1-6; 7 bases are a match to TRBD1. Material: blood. This sequence originates from a person aged 18-70 years in good health. In nucleotides, the CDR3 is TGTGCCAGTGCACCGGGACAGCGAAATTCACCCCTCCACTTT. It translates to CASAPGQRNSPLHF.